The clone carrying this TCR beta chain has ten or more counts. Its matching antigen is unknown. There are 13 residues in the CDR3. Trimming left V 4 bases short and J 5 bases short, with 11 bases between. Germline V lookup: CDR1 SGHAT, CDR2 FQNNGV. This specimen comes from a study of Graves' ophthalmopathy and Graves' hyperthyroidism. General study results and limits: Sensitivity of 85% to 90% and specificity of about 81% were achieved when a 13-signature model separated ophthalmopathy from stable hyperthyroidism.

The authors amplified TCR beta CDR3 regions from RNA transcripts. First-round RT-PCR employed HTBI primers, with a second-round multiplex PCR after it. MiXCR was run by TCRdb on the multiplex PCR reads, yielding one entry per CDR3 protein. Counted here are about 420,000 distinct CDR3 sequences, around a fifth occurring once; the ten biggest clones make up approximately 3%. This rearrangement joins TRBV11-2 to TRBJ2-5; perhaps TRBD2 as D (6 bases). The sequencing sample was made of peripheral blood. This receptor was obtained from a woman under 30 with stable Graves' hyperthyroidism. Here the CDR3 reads CASSSARGETQYF. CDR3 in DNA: TGTGCCAGCAGCTCCGCCCGGGGGGAGACCCAGTACTTC.